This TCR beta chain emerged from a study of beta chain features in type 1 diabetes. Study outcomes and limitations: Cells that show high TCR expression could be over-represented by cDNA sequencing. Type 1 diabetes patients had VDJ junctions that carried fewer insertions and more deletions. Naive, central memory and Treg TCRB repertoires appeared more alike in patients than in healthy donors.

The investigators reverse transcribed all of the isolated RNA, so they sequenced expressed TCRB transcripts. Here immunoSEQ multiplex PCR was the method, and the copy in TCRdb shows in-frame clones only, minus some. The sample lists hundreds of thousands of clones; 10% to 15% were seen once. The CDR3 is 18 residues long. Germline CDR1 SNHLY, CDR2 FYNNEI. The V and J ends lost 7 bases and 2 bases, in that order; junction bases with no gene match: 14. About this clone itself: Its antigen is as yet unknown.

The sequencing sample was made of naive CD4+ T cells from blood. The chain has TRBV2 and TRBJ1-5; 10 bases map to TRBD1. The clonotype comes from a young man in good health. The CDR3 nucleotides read TGTGCCAGCACCAAATTGGGGGGACAGGGGTTTGGCAATCAGCCCCAGCATTTT. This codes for CASTKLGGQGFGNQPQHF. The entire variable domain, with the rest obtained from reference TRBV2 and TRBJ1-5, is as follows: EPEVTQTPSHQVTQMGQEVILRCVPISNHLYFYWYRQILGQKVEFLVSFYNNEISEKSEIFDDQFSVERPDGSNFTLKIRSTKLEDSAMYFCASTKLGGQGFGNQPQHFGDGTRLSIL.